This T cell receptor (beta chain) is from a study of T-cell memory formation after mild COVID-19. Turning to the study itself: TCR clusters were largely donor specific.

Employing constant-segment primers, 5'RACE generated TCR alpha and TCR beta cDNA libraries bearing sample barcodes and UMIs. MiXCR was run by TCRdb on the 5' RACE reads, yielding one entry per CDR3 protein. The sample has 190,000 or so distinct CDR3 sequences; 10% to 13% are singletons. CDR3 length: 14 amino acids. Trimming pared 11 bases from V and 6 bases from J, leaving 19 bases between. CDR1 is ENHRY, CDR2 SYGVKD, per germline. A word on this clonotype: Its antigen is unknown.

Overall study results and limits: Later expanders leaned CD4+, whereas day 15 to 85 contracting clones were balanced CD4/CD8. Shrinking CD4+ clones were chiefly CM and EM; CD8+ ones were chiefly EMRA.

The chain links TRBV10-3 to TRBJ2-2; weak D call: TRBD2 (6 bases). The sample taken for sequencing was PBMCs or a T cell subset sorted from them (not recorded which). The receptor comes from a man aged 18 to 29 who had mild COVID-19 (a few samples of this study predate the infection). Cell type and time point are not known. The CDR3 region is CAATTSPSAGELFF. DNA for the CDR3: TGTGCCGCTACGACTAGTCCTTCCGCCGGGGAGCTGTTTTTT.